This is a list of T cell receptor beta chains from one sample in a study of identical twins. TCRdb re-called the 5' RACE reads through MiXCR, storing one row per CDR3 protein. The sample carries about 810,000 distinct CDR3 sequences, roughly 12% recorded once. These data also formed part of another study, on yellow fever vaccine responses in identical twins.

Sample: PBMCs. The receptors come from a woman between 18 and 29 years old in good health. Each CDR3 is given with its conserved first and last residue. D genes are given only for firm matches. Clone size, where shown, is once, few, many, or a class for clones that have expanded.

j_call d_call v_call clone_size cdr3_aa cdr3_nt
TRBJ2-7 TRBD2 TRBV6-1 - CASSQTLAGGPYEQYF TGTGCCAGCAGTCAAACCCTAGCGGGAGGTCCCTACGAGCAGTACTTC
TRBJ2-3 - TRBV25-1 many CASSDVESYTDTQYF TGTGCCAGCAGTGATGTGGAGTCATACACAGATACGCAGTATTTT
TRBJ2-5 TRBD1 TRBV4-2 - CASSVDGTGFFGTQETQYF TGTGCCAGCAGCGTCGACGGGACAGGGTTCTTTGGGACCCAAGAGACCCAGTACTTC
TRBJ1-1 - TRBV3-1 - CASSQRGSGNTEAFF TGTGCCAGCAGCCAGCGGGGAAGCGGGAACACTGAAGCTTTCTTT
TRBJ2-1 - TRBV20-1 - CSAGNPSEQFF TGCAGTGCTGGGAACCCCAGTGAGCAGTTCTTC
TRBJ2-5 - TRBV2 few CASSEEQTGETQYF TGTGCCAGCAGTGAAGAACAAACCGGGGAGACCCAGTACTTC
TRBJ2-7 TRBD1 TRBV4-2 many CASSQDLPGQGSYEQYF TGTGCCAGCAGCCAAGATCTTCCCGGACAGGGCTCCTACGAGCAGTACTTC
TRBJ2-3 TRBD2 TRBV6-5 few CASSFSGLAGATDTQYF TGTGCCAGCAGTTTTTCGGGACTAGCGGGAGCTACAGATACGCAGTATTTT
TRBJ2-1 - TRBV27 few CASSTTPGQTYNEQFF TGTGCCAGCAGTACTACCCCCGGACAGACATACAATGAGCAGTTCTTC
TRBJ2-7 - TRBV5-1 many CASSLEGAYEQYF TGCGCCAGCAGCTTGGAAGGAGCCTACGAGCAGTACTTC
TRBJ2-3 - TRBV20-1 - CSARVPGVDTDTQYF TGCAGTGCTAGAGTTCCCGGGGTTGACACAGATACGCAGTATTTT
TRBJ2-5 TRBD1 TRBV5-1 many CASSLVTGGRETQYF TGCGCCAGCAGCTTGGTTACAGGGGGCCGAGAGACCCAGTACTTC
TRBJ2-2 - TRBV29-1 few CSVEGRGTANTGELFF TGCAGCGTTGAAGGGAGGGGGACAGCGAACACCGGGGAGCTGTTTTTT
TRBJ2-3 TRBD2 TRBV2 - CASSDLGLAASTDTQYF TGTGCCAGCAGTGACCTCGGACTAGCGGCCAGCACAGATACGCAGTATTTT
TRBJ2-7 - TRBV4-1 - CASSQDATGSSYEQYF TGCGCCAGCAGCCAAGATGCGACAGGTAGCTCCTACGAGCAGTACTTC
TRBJ1-3 - TRBV5-1 few CASSLMGGHSGNTIYF TGCGCCAGCAGCTTGATGGGGGGCCACTCTGGAAACACCATATATTTT
TRBJ2-1 TRBD2 TRBV20-1 few CSARDLPREHNEQFF TGCAGTGCTAGAGATCTCCCGCGGGAGCACAATGAGCAGTTCTTC
TRBJ2-1 - TRBV4-1 few CASSQLQGPYNEQFF TGCGCCAGCAGCCAACTACAGGGACCTTACAATGAGCAGTTCTTC
TRBJ2-1 TRBD2 TRBV29-1 - CSVELAGVVYEQFF TGCAGCGTTGAATTAGCGGGAGTGGTCTATGAGCAGTTCTTC
TRBJ2-7 - TRBV10-2 few CASSPGTAGEQYF TGCGCCAGCAGCCCCGGGACGGCGGGCGAGCAGTACTTC
TRBJ2-7 - TRBV5-1 few CASSFWGGGTSYEQYF TGCGCCAGCAGCTTCTGGGGAGGGGGCACCTCCTACGAGCAGTACTTC
TRBJ1-5 - TRBV7-7 - CASRLMRGRECSGNQPQHF TGTGCCAGCAGGTTGATGCGAGGGAGGGAGTGTTCGGGCAATCAGCCCCAGCATTTT
TRBJ2-5 TRBD2 TRBV12-3/TRBV12-4 - CASSPGLAGGEETQYF TGTGCCAGCAGTCCCGGACTAGCGGGGGGAGAAGAGACCCAGTACTTC
TRBJ2-7 - TRBV11-2 few CASSSHPRFPIYEQYF TGTGCCAGCAGCTCTCACCCCCGATTCCCCATCTACGAGCAGTACTTC
TRBJ2-5 - TRBV12-3/TRBV12-4 many CASSPDGGHGETQYF TGTGCCAGCAGTCCAGACGGGGGCCATGGAGAGACCCAGTACTTC
TRBJ2-3 TRBD1 TRBV6-1 - CASSRRTGTFKGDTQYF TGTGCCAGCAGCCGTAGGACAGGGACCTTTAAGGGAGATACGCAGTATTTT
TRBJ2-3 TRBD1 TRBV29-1 few CSVPTGTGVRTDTQYF TGCAGCGTACCGACCGGGACAGGGGTCCGCACAGATACGCAGTATTTT
TRBJ2-1 TRBD2 TRBV20-1 - CSPGGGRVYNEQFF TGCAGCCCAGGTGGCGGGAGGGTCTACAATGAGCAGTTCTTC
TRBJ2-3 TRBD2 TRBV11-2 - CASRPWVAGESDTQYF TGTGCCAGCAGACCATGGGTAGCGGGAGAGTCAGATACGCAGTATTTT
TRBJ2-1 TRBD1 TRBV9 few CASSVDHVDWTGGSEQFF TGTGCCAGCAGCGTAGATCACGTGGATTGGACAGGGGGAAGTGAGCAGTTCTTC
TRBJ2-7 TRBD2 TRBV19 - CASNGGRSYEQYF TGTGCCAGTAACGGCGGGAGATCCTACGAGCAGTACTTC
TRBJ2-7 TRBD2 TRBV7-6 few CASSSRAGGLYEQYF TGTGCCAGCAGCTCCCGAGCGGGAGGGCTATACGAGCAGTACTTC
TRBJ2-7 - TRBV28 - CASSSWTVRKRYF TGTGCCAGCAGTAGCTGGACGGTCCGGAAGCGGTACTTC
TRBJ2-2 - TRBV12-3/TRBV12-4 - CACSLKLVSEVYTGELFF TGTGCCTGCAGTTTAAAACTAGTTAGTGAGGTCTACACCGGGGAGCTGTTTTTT
TRBJ2-1 TRBD2 TRBV24-1 once CATTPGGSGGNEQFF TGTGCCACTACCCCGGGAGGGAGCGGGGGCAATGAGCAGTTCTTC
TRBJ2-7 - TRBV29-1 - CSVRIGRSYEQYF TGCAGCGTCAGGATAGGGCGCTCCTACGAGCAGTACTTC
TRBJ2-1 - TRBV12-3/TRBV12-4 many CASGPTLGHQFF TGTGCCAGCGGCCCTACGTTGGGGCATCAGTTCTTC
TRBJ2-2 TRBD2 TRBV3-1 - CASSRSGVVLTGELFF TGTGCCAGCAGCCGTAGCGGGGTGGTCCTTACCGGGGAGCTGTTTTTT
TRBJ1-2 - TRBV20-1 - CSAKGGDYGYTF TGCAGTGCAAAAGGAGGCGACTATGGCTACACCTTC
TRBJ1-2 - TRBV6-1 many CASSHTNYGYTF TGTGCCAGCAGTCACACTAACTATGGCTACACCTTC
TRBJ2-1 - TRBV12-3/TRBV12-4 few CASYWTESSYNEQFF TGTGCCAGCTATTGGACGGAAAGCTCCTACAATGAGCAGTTCTTC
TRBJ1-1 - TRBV4-1 - CASSQEPGQIGTFF TGCGCCAGCAGCCAAGAACCTGGACAAATCGGGACTTTCTTT
TRBJ1-5 TRBD1 TRBV12-3/TRBV12-4 - CASSRGQLNQPQHF TGTGCCAGCAGCAGGGGACAGCTAAATCAGCCCCAGCATTTT
TRBJ1-1 - TRBV18 few CASSPPDRYTEAFF TGTGCCAGCTCACCACCGGACAGATACACTGAAGCTTTCTTT
TRBJ1-1 - TRBV3-1 many CASSQASPNTEAFF TGTGCCAGCAGCCAAGCCAGTCCGAACACTGAAGCTTTCTTT
TRBJ2-1 - TRBV9 few CASTEGSSSSYNEQFF TGTGCCAGCACCGAGGGCTCCTCGAGCTCCTACAATGAGCAGTTCTTC
TRBJ2-3 - TRBV2 few CASSDFRSTDTQYF TGTGCCAGCAGTGACTTTAGGAGCACAGATACGCAGTATTTT
TRBJ1-1 - TRBV3-1 - CASSQDVAHEAFF TGTGCCAGCAGCCAAGATGTGGCACATGAAGCTTTCTTT
TRBJ1-6 - TRBV6-5 - CASSYSREGNSPLHF TGTGCCAGCAGTTACTCCAGGGAAGGCAATTCACCCCTCCACTTT
TRBJ2-1 - TRBV7-9 - CASNAGASGNNEQFF TGTGCCAGCAACGCAGGGGCTAGCGGAAACAATGAGCAGTTCTTC
TRBJ2-1 - TRBV5-6 few CASSFFGGDNEQFF TGTGCCAGCAGCTTCTTCGGGGGCGACAATGAGCAGTTCTTC
TRBJ2-1 TRBD2 TRBV11-3 few CASSLGAGLDNEQFF TGTGCCAGCAGCTTAGGAGCGGGGTTGGACAATGAGCAGTTCTTC